The rows below give T cell receptor beta chains drawn from one sample of a study of Graves' ophthalmopathy and Graves' hyperthyroidism. MiXCR, run by TCRdb on the multiplex PCR reads, gives a single entry per CDR3 protein. Altogether around 400,000 distinct CDR3 sequences are present, approximately 16% being singletons, with the ten largest covering 1.6%. Sequencing used peripheral blood. These receptors were taken from a young woman with Graves' ophthalmopathy. Each CDR3 is given with its conserved first and last residue. D genes are given only for firm matches. Size is stated for part of the rows, as once, few or many counts, or as a class when the clone is expanded.

>many|TRBJ1-1|-|13|TRBV7-7
TGTGCTAGCAGCTTTGGAGGGCCCACTGAAGCTTTCTTT
CASSFGGPTEAFF
>many|TRBJ1-2|TRBD1|11|TRBV29-1
TGCAGCGTCGGCCGGGACAGCGGCTACACCTTC
CSVGRDSGYTF
>many|TRBJ2-7|-|15|TRBV6-2/TRBV6-3
TGTGCCAGCAGTTCGGACCGAATGGAGGGTTACGAGCAGTACTTC
CASSSDRMEGYEQYF
>many|TRBJ2-2|TRBD1|14|TRBV19
TGTGCCACCCGGGACAGGGAAACGAACGGGGAGCTGTTTTTT
CATRDRETNGELFF
>many|TRBJ2-7|-|15|TRBV20-1
TGCAGTGCTAGCCGTCAAGGGCGTAGCTCCTACGAGCAGTACTTC
CSASRQGRSSYEQYF
>many|TRBJ1-2|TRBD1|15|TRBV6-5
TGTGCCAGCACCTTACCTGGACAGGGATTAAATGGCTACACCTTC
CASTLPGQGLNGYTF
>-|TRBJ2-7|TRBD2|15|TRBV15
TGTGCCACCAGCAACGGACGGGAGGGGACCTACGAGCAGTACTTC
CATSNGREGTYEQYF
>-|TRBJ1-2|TRBD1|16|TRBV28
TGTGCCAGCAGTGGGGGACTGGACAGGGTGGACTATGGCTACACCTTC
CASSGGLDRVDYGYTF
>many|TRBJ1-2|-|14|TRBV11-2
TGTACCAGCAGCTTAGGTGGCAGTGGTTCTGGCTACACCTTC
CTSSLGGSGSGYTF
>many|TRBJ1-5|-|13|TRBV11-2
TGTGCCAGCAGCACCAACGACGGTCAGCCCCAGCATTTT
CASSTNDGQPQHF
>many|TRBJ1-2|TRBD1|14|TRBV6-7
TGTGCCAGCAGTGACAGGGGGCGGTACTATGGCTACACCTTC
CASSDRGRYYGYTF
>many|TRBJ2-2|TRBD2|16|TRBV6-1
TGTGCCAGCAGTGAGACTAGCGGGAGAGGTGGCGGGGAGCTGTTTTTT
CASSETSGRGGGELFF
>many|TRBJ2-7|-|13|TRBV29-1
TGCAGCGTTGAAGAGGCTCGGACAGCCGGTCAGTACTTC
CSVEEARTAGQYF
>many|TRBJ2-5|-|15|TRBV5-1
TGCGCCAGCAGCTTGGCCGTCTCCCGGGGGGAGACCCAGTACTTC
CASSLAVSRGETQYF
>many|TRBJ1-6|-|12|TRBV27
TGTGCCAGCAGTTTTCAAAACGGACAACTCCACTTT
CASSFQNGQLHF
>many|TRBJ1-1|-|11|TRBV20-1
TGCAGTGCGCAGGCGAACACTGAAGCTTTCTTT
CSAQANTEAFF
>-|TRBJ1-2|TRBD1|15|TRBV12-3/TRBV12-4
TGTGCCAGCAGTTCCTTCCGACAGGGGCTATATGGCTACACCTTC
CASSSFRQGLYGYTF
>many|TRBJ2-7|-|15|TRBV28
TGTGCCAGCAGCAACATCCGGGGCAAATCCTACGAGCAGTACTTC
CASSNIRGKSYEQYF
>many|TRBJ1-2|-|12|TRBV12-3/TRBV12-4
TGTGCCAGCAGCCCAATCGGGGGAAGCTACACCTTC
CASSPIGGSYTF
>many|TRBJ1-2|-|16|TRBV27
TGTGCCAGCAGTTCACTTACAGGGATAACACTGTATGGCTACACCTTC
CASSSLTGITLYGYTF
>-|TRBJ1-1|-|14|TRBV6-2/TRBV6-3
TGTGCCATTAGGCGGGGGGGCCCGGACACTGAAGCTTTCTTT
CAIRRGGPDTEAFF
>-|TRBJ1-1|TRBD1|14|TRBV6-1
TGTGCCAGCAGTAGGGACAGGGTGAGGACTGAAGCTTTCTTT
CASSRDRVRTEAFF
>many|TRBJ1-2|-|13|TRBV28
TGTGCCAGCTTCGGGGGGAGGGACTATGGCTACACCTTC
CASFGGRDYGYTF
>many|TRBJ2-7|TRBD2|16|TRBV19
TGTGCCAGTAGTCAGATGGGGGGACTAGCGACGTACGAGCAGTACTTC
CASSQMGGLATYEQYF
>-|TRBJ2-7|-|14|TRBV7-2
TGTGCCAGCAGCTTAGGGGGGACCTCCTTGAAGCAGTACTTC
CASSLGGTSLKQYF
>many|TRBJ2-5|-|15|TRBV6-2/TRBV6-3
TGTGCCAGCAGTTACTCGAGGGGATCCCAAGAGACCCAGTACTTC
CASSYSRGSQETQYF
>many|TRBJ2-4|-|14|TRBV28
TGTGCCAGCAGTACCAAGGGGATACGAAACATTCAGTACTTC
CASSTKGIRNIQYF
>many|TRBJ1-5|-|18|TRBV28
TGTGCCAGCACCCTCCCGGGACGCAAAGGGGATAGCAATCAGCCCCAGCATTTT
CASTLPGRKGDSNQPQHF
>-|TRBJ2-7|TRBD1|12|TRBV30
TGTGCCTGGGGTCAGGGGGCGGGCGAGCAGTACTTC
CAWGQGAGEQYF
>many|TRBJ1-1|-|16|TRBV18
TGTGCCAGCTCACGAAACCGGACAAGGCGCACAGCTGAAGCTTTCTTT
CASSRNRTRRTAEAFF
>many|TRBJ1-2|-|12|TRBV9
TGTGCCAGCAGCCCCCCCTATGATGGCTACACCTTC
CASSPPYDGYTF
>few|TRBJ1-1|-|13|TRBV12-3/TRBV12-4
TGTGCCAGCAGTCGACTGTTGAACACTGAAGCTTTCTTT
CASSRLLNTEAFF
>many|TRBJ1-1|TRBD1|18|TRBV12-3/TRBV12-4
TGTGCCAGCAAGCTCAGAGTGGGGTTCCGGACAGGGAACACTGAAGCTTTCTTT
CASKLRVGFRTGNTEAFF
>many|TRBJ1-1|TRBD1|12|TRBV30
TGTGCCTGGAGGACAGGGCCCACTGAAGCTTTCTTT
CAWRTGPTEAFF
>many|TRBJ1-3|-|14|TRBV12-3/TRBV12-4
TGTGCCAGCAGCTTACTGGGGCTTGGAAACACCATATATTTT
CASSLLGLGNTIYF
>many|TRBJ2-5|TRBD1|16|TRBV27
TGTGCCAGCAGTTTGGGGACAGGGAGGGGACAAAAGACCCAGTACTTC
CASSLGTGRGQKTQYF
>many|TRBJ2-5|TRBD2|17|TRBV20-1
TGCAGTGCCGCCCATCGGCGATGGCGGGAGGGACAAGAGACCCAGTACTTC
CSAAHRRWREGQETQYF
>many|TRBJ2-4|TRBD1|17|TRBV6-2/TRBV6-3
TGTGCCAGCAGGAGTCCGGGACAGGGGTTAGCCAAAAACATTCAGTACTTC
CASRSPGQGLAKNIQYF